This TCR beta chain was recovered during a study of cytomegalovirus exposure and HLA in healthy donors (dated by TCRdb to the late 2010s). At the level of the whole study: In an earlier analysis of approximately 640 of the donors, 276 Gb of sequence data and 117 million unique TCR beta sequences from roughly 200 million T cells were reported. Around 320 gigabases of sequencing data and some 85 million unique TCR sequences were included in an early release covering roughly 700 HLA-typed donors. Among the roughly 380 genotyped donors, around 81% belonged to the genetic ancestry cluster associated with self-reported Caucasian donors. The aim of the study was to test whether cataloging public T cell receptors could identify signatures of past pathogen exposure. The study profiled the T cell repertoires of about 720 subjects by immunosequencing and related them to cytomegalovirus serostatus. Besides the first cohort of approximately 670 subjects, a separate validation cohort made up of around 120 different subjects was used. To predict cytomegalovirus infection status, the study brought together high-throughput TCR immunosequencing, statistical association of individual TCRs with disease status, and machine learning. A later analysis re-analyzed previously published TCR beta repertoires from approximately 700 donors and added high-resolution HLA genotyping to study TCR occurrence patterns. In the later analysis, no new phenotypic data were used to find candidate immune exposures; instead, reliance was placed on TCR beta sequences and their occurrence across donors. An earlier analysis of approximately 640 of the donors applied high-throughput TCR beta sequencing to assess whether each TCR beta V gene segment acted as functional or pseudogenic. Donor age, sex, ethnicity and CMV serostatus were compiled together with the repertoire data. A later genetic analysis used genome-wide SNP genotypes for about 55% of the 666 donors, treating that subset as a discovery cohort. Every repertoire in the discovery cohort had been generated on one and the same sequencing platform. HLA typing included class I and class II loci at four-digit resolution. Typing coverage differed by locus: A, B, C, DRB1 and DQB1 were typed in about 620-630 donors, DQA1 in about 560, DPA1 in around 610, and DPB1 in 450 to 490. Five DR-DQ haplotypes were handled as single units for association and clustering, since linkage in the cohort was strong. On average, roughly 250,000 unique TCR beta nucleotide sequences were sequenced per donor among several hundred genotyped donors of the cohort, with roughly 20% of those sequences being non-productive. The full study reports these points: Because the 87-base-pair reads could not distinguish some IMGT-functional V segments, including TRBV6-2 and TRBV6-3, those segments were excluded. In both the original and validation cohorts, the classifier was reported to diagnose cytomegalovirus status with high specificity and sensitivity. The sequencing pipeline was judged likely to have produced a cluster of highly shared sequence variants as a technical artifact. The only immune exposure information available for the cohort was CMV serostatus. It was suggested by the authors that the approach could potentially be generalized to other disease states and immunological phenotypes. Broadly in line with IMGT annotations, most TCR beta V segments showed up in productive rearrangements about 87% or about 30% of the time in an earlier analysis of several hundred of the donors. The presence/absence analyses assumed that sequencing depth was roughly uniform across donors, and that assumption may not be true. A later analysis found that HLA-associated TCR beta chains were more clonally expanded and had lower generation probabilities than equally common non-associated chains. According to a later genetic analysis, donors in an Asian-associated ancestry cluster had fewer N-insertions in productive TCRs than the approximately 630-donor mean. A further reported finding was that TCR beta sequences accurately predicted the HLA-A and HLA-B alleles for most subjects in the first cohort. An association between a missense DCLRE1C variant and V-gene and J-gene trimming of TCR beta chains was found in a later genetic analysis and replicated in an independent cohort. The study gave a list of roughly 150 TCR beta chains associated with cytomegalovirus. A few of the identified cytomegalovirus-associated TCR beta chains were confirmed in vitro to be specific for cytomegalovirus antigens. Specific HLA alleles were associated with around 18,000 TCR beta sequences at a false discovery rate of 0.05 in a later analysis. In a later analysis, most CMV-associated TCR beta chains were found to appear HLA-restricted, with HLA associations seemingly driven largely by CMV exposure. The earlier analysis of a few hundred of the donors excluded roughly 17 rarely observed V segments, including chromosome 9 orphons, because counts were too low. Because HLA typing was missing for some donors at each locus, association tests included only the typed subset. Most TCR sequences were seen in very few donors, while some public TCRs were found in many individuals. Assigning TCR associations to individual alleles was difficult when HLA alleles, especially DR and DQ, strongly co-occurred. The cohort was sequenced for TCR beta chains only, and without alpha or paired-chain data the features that could be detected were limited. A later analysis reported that several top co-occurrence clusters appeared linked to parvovirus B19, influenza, CMV and Epstein-Barr virus. Correlated functional status among segregating V segments might reflect linkage disequilibrium, but an unknown experimental factor could not be ruled out. In a later analysis, TCR association rates were found to vary across HLA loci, with the most associated TCRs seen for DRB1 alleles and the fewest for HLA-C alleles.

The cohort consisted of fewer than 700 healthy bone marrow donors. At the time of sampling, all cohort members were nominally healthy, though unrecorded immune exposures were likely present. The donor was CMV seronegative and belonged to the group of 350 to 400 seronegative cohort members. A peripheral blood sample was provided by each donor, and peripheral blood mononuclear cells were used for TCR beta sequencing. The Qiagen DNeasy Blood Extraction Kit was used to extract genomic DNA from the blood cell samples. To note about this clone: Its antigen is unknown. Base qualities are not provided; no much larger clone lies one nucleotide away.

The CDR3 sequence holds 17 residues, the cysteine and phenylalanine included. Kept here is only the CDR3 DNA, which spans 51 bases and is read in frame from base 1. Here V drops 1 base and J drops 4 bases, and the junction holds 10 bases not matched to any gene. Based on the germline V gene, the CDR1 and CDR2 sequences are SGHNT and YENEEA. The library came from the immunoSEQ multiplex PCR assay. For the multiplex PCR, a mixture combining 60 forward primers for TCR Vbeta segments and 13 reverse primers for TCR Jbeta segments was used. Amplification of the CDR3 region of rearranged TCR beta genes was performed with a multiplex PCR assay on genomic DNA. The amplified TCR beta libraries were sequenced on the Illumina HiSeq System as 87-base-pair reads. The source study handled its data this way. In a later analysis, roughly 80 million unique TCR beta chains were counted across the roughly 610 repertoires, and roughly 10 million of these chains were shared by at least two donors. A nearest-neighbor algorithm error-corrected the raw reads and collapsed the reads into unique sequences, merging closely related sequences to remove PCR and sequencing errors. V, D and J gene segments were assigned by aligning CDR3 sequences to IMGT reference sequences. For a sequence to be retained, a match of at least six nucleotides was required to both a V gene segment and a J gene segment. A rearrangement counted as productive if the CDR3 had no stop codons and remained in frame with V and J, and every other rearrangement counted as non-productive. CDR3 was defined according to IMGT convention as the region running from the second conserved V-encoded cysteine to the conserved J-encoded phenylalanine. The earlier analysis of about 530 of the donors excluded any sequence lacking an unambiguous match to a single V gene segment. In an earlier analysis of several hundred of the donors, V segments were called functional above 56.7% productive rearrangements and were called segregating when the between-donor standard deviation exceeded 5%. A statistical classification framework was built for diagnosing cytomegalovirus status from the catalog of TCR beta chain sequences. In a later analysis, V and J genes were assigned by comparing TCR nucleotide sequences against IMGT/GENE-DB human TR gene sequences. The TCRdist pipeline was used in a later analysis to assign CDR3 sequences and most-parsimonious VDJ recombination scenarios. In a later analysis, each TCR beta chain was defined by its CDR3 amino acid sequence together with its V-gene family, and reads without a unique V-gene family were excluded. To address suspected cross-contamination and a sequencing artifact, a later analysis removed several hundred highly shared, low-generation-probability nucleotide sequences. A later analysis calculated a clonal expansion index for each public chain from normalized within-repertoire ranks of inferred template counts. In a later analysis, generation probabilities were computed using a VDJ recombination model fitted to out-of-frame rearrangements, and the results were checked against IGoR. In a later analysis, hypergeometric tests were used to score TCR-TCR, TCR-HLA and TCR-CMV co-occurrence, with a repertoire-size bias correction applied to TCR pairs. A later analysis estimated false discovery rates by permuting HLA or CMV assignments 20 times. In a later analysis, co-occurring TCRs were grouped using DBSCAN, and TCRdist sequence similarity was added for clustering within HLA-allele-positive subsets. Repertoires with fewer than 30,000 or more than 120,000 public chains, plus five repertoires with anomalous nucleotide sharing, were excluded from co-occurrence clustering. TCRdb retrieved this table from immuneACCESS and kept in-frame rearrangements only. Not all clones are present; in checked studies, unresolved V genes account for under half, and no reason is known for the remainder. V, J and clone size are those of that table, while D and trimming were read from the DNA. The sample table contains roughly 170,000 clones; only one count was recorded for about 68% of them. The ten largest clones take up approximately 2.3% of the sample.

Recombination connected TRBV11-3 to TRBJ2-5; TRBD2 agrees with 9 junctional bases. This TCR was recovered from a female donor in good health and CMV-seronegative. The specimen sequenced was PBMCs. The sequence in DNA is TGTGCCAGCAGCTTAGGAAAGGCGGGGGGGATCCGAGAGACCCAGTACTTC. This yields the protein CASSLGKAGGIRETQYF.